The present T cell receptor beta chain was sequenced within a study of blood T cell repertoires in COVID-19. Germline lookup yields CDR1 SGHTA and CDR2 FQGTGA. V dropped 5 bases and J dropped 4 bases, with 11 bases sitting between them. This CDR3 has 13 residues. In the original processing: Amplification with reference gene primers provided the estimates of nucleated cell counts. Sequenced by immunoSEQ multiplex PCR; TCRdb stores in-frame clones only, minus some. V, J and clone size derive from that table, while D and trimming were established from the DNA sequence. The data contain over 250,000 clones, 80% to 90% of them seen just once; the ten biggest clones take up approximately 11%. About this clone itself: Other DNA variants within this sample encode the same CDR3.

The TCR was taken from a woman in her 70s with acute or convalescent COVID-19. This chain connects TRBV7-3 to TRBJ1-2, with D maybe TRBD1 (5 bases). Sequenced input: peripheral blood. The CDR3 bases are TGTGCCAGCAGCCTAGACAGACTCTATGGCTACACCTTC. Amino acids: CASSLDRLYGYTF.